The 31 T cell receptor beta chains below were found in one sample sequenced in a study of molecular identifiers for immune sequencing clone quantification. MiXCR, applied by TCRdb to the PCR reads, yields one record per CDR3 protein. The repertoire holds about 630,000 distinct CDR3 sequences, with 25% as singletons. The sequenced material came from naive CD8+ T cells from blood, with Jurkat cell RNA spiked in. As to subset: FACS-sorted CD8+CD4-CCR7+CD45RA+ naive T cells. The receptors stem from a human donor in good health. Some libraries in this study had Jurkat cell RNA spiked in.

The table lists this clonotype with many counts. The chain carries TRBV29-1 and TRBJ2-3; 12 nucleotides align to TRBD2. The CDR3 covers 13 residues. Germline CDR1 reads SQVTM; CDR2 reads ANQGSEA. The V segment lost 7 bases and the J segment 4 bases; nucleotides outside the gene matches: 3. The DNA of the CDR3 is TGCAGCGGGCTAGCGGGAGGGCCAGATACGCAGTATTTT. It translates to CSGLAGGPDTQYF.

CDR3 nucleotides: TGTGCCAGCAGTAATGGGGCTGCGGAATACAATGAGCAGTTCTTC. Translating it yields CASSNGAAEYNEQFF. This rearrangement joins TRBV7-3 to TRBJ2-1; D is possibly TRBD1 (5 bases). Trimming cost V 6 bases and J 4 bases, with 16 bases left between them. This CDR3 region has 15 residues. CDR1 and CDR2 (germline): SGHTA, FQGTGA. Drawing the rest from reference TRBV7-3 and TRBJ2-1, the complete variable domain is GAGVSQTPSNKVTEKGKYVELRCDPISGHTALYWYRQSLGQGPEFLIYFQGTGAADDSGLPNDRFFAVRPEGSVSTLKIQRTERGDSAVYLCASSNGAAEYNEQFFGPGTRLTVL.

This clonotype came up a few times. The genes are TRBV4-3 and TRBJ2-3; 13 positions match TRBD2. Per the germline V gene, CDR1 is LGHNA and CDR2 is YSLEER. The CDR3 is 17 residues long. With V trimmed by 4 bases and J by 2 bases, 6 bases remained unmatched. The DNA for the CDR3 is TGCGCCAGCAGCCCGTGGACTAGCGGGGGAACCACAGATACGCAGTATTTT. Protein product: CASSPWTSGGTTDTQYF.

There are many counts of this clonotype. This chain links TRBV15 with TRBJ1-5, with D possibly being TRBD1 (5 bases). The CDR3 length is 18 residues. V dropped 0 bases and J dropped 3 bases, with 18 bases sitting between them. The germline V gene encodes CDR1 LNHNV and CDR2 YYDKDF (reference sequence). This CDR3 reads CATSRDRISGFYNQPQHF. CDR3 DNA sequence: TGTGCCACCAGCAGAGATAGGATATCAGGGTTTTACAATCAGCCCCAGCATTTT.

The genes are TRBV19 and TRBJ1-1, with TRBD1 identical over 9 bases. V lost 4 bases, J lost 3 bases, and 12 bases stayed unmatched. CDR1 and CDR2 (germline): LNHDA, SQIVND (reference sequence). The CDR3 is 17 residues long. The CDR3 sequence is CASSTWDREERHTEAFF. In DNA, the CDR3 is TGTGCCAGTAGTACCTGGGACAGGGAGGAGCGGCACACTGAAGCTTTCTTT.

The table lists this clonotype with many counts. The chain is built from TRBV7-6 and TRBJ2-1, with 7 bases identical to TRBD2. This CDR3 spans 18 amino acids. Trimming cost V 0 bases and J 4 bases; bases outside gene matches: 12. CDR1 and CDR2 from the germline V gene are SGHVS and FNYEAQ. CDR3 coding DNA: TGTGCCAGCAGCTTAGCGGGCCCTCTAGCGGAACTATACAATGAGCAGTTCTTC. This codes for CASSLAGPLAELYNEQFF.

The chain joins TRBV5-1 to TRBJ2-7; perhaps TRBD2 as D (5 bases). The CDR3 totals 16 residues. Germline CDR1 SGHRS, CDR2 YFSETQ. V was clipped by 1 base and J by 2 bases, with 16 bases between them. The CDR3 here is CASSLFPSQKTYEQYF. The CDR3 DNA follows: TGCGCCAGCAGCTTGTTCCCTAGCCAAAAAACCTACGAGCAGTACTTC.

This clonotype was recorded at least ten times. The chain is built from TRBV6-2 or TRBV6-3 and TRBJ2-7; D is ambiguous. Between the trimmed V and J ends, which lost 2 bases and 3 bases, there was a span of 8 bases. The CDR3 length is 13 residues. Germline CDR1 and CDR2: MNHEY and SVGEGT. CDR3 amino acids: CASSYGPRYEQYF. The CDR3 nucleotides are TGTGCCAGCAGTTACGGGCCCCGCTACGAGCAGTACTTC.

The CDR3 DNA follows: TGTGCCAGCAGTTTATTCGGGTTGGACACTGAAGCTTTCTTT. It encodes CASSLFGLDTEAFF. This chain links TRBV12-3 or TRBV12-4 with TRBJ1-1; D is unresolved. The V and J ends lost 2 bases and 3 bases respectively, with 10 bases between them. This CDR3 is built from 14 residues.

This chain connects TRBV4-2 to TRBJ2-5, with 7 bases lining up with TRBD2. Germline CDR1 reads LGHNA; CDR2 reads YNFKEQ. This CDR3 comprises 17 residues. The junction had 11 bases not matched to a gene; V was cut back by 0 bases and J by 4 bases. As DNA, the CDR3 is TGTGCCAGCAGCCAAGATTACCCTAGCGGCAGGAGAGAGACCCAGTACTTC. It specifies CASSQDYPSGRRETQYF.

This chain joins TRBV13 and TRBJ1-2; D perhaps matches TRBD1 (6 bases). V lost 6 bases, J lost 2 bases, and 10 bases lay in between. The CDR3 has 13 residues. Germline V CDR1 and CDR2: PRHDT, FYEKMQ (reference sequence). The CDR3, as DNA: TGTGCCAGCAGTGCCACAGGGAACTATGGCTACACCTTC. Amino acid sequence: CASSATGNYGYTF.

This chain links TRBV6-2 or TRBV6-3 with TRBJ2-7; no clear D gene. Germline-derived CDR1 and CDR2 are MNHEY and SVGEGT. This CDR3 is 12 amino acids long. The DNA for the CDR3 is TGTGCCAGCAGTTACCCCCTCGGCTCCTACGTGGTC. Protein product: CASSYPLGSYVV.

This clonotype was observed many times. DNA for the CDR3: TGTGCCAGCAGTGAAGCCACAGGGAGCTACGAGCAGTACTTC. It specifies CASSEATGSYEQYF. The chain is built from TRBV2 and TRBJ2-7; weak D call: TRBD1 (6 bases). V was pared by 0 bases and J by 3 bases, with 9 bases between. CDR3 length: 14 amino acids. Per the germline V gene, CDR1 is SNHLY and CDR2 is FYNNEI.

To note about this clonotype: Relative to the germline gene, one junction end is altered; a read error may explain this. This sequence joins TRBV12-3 or TRBV12-4 and TRBJ2-5; D perhaps matches TRBD2 (5 bases). CDR3 size: 15 residues. CDR3 in amino acids: CASSLWNGKQGTQYF. CDR3 in DNA: TGTGCCAGCAGTTTGTGGAACGGGAAACAAGGGACCCAGTACTTC.

This clonotype showed up just a few times. The chain employs TRBV27 and TRBJ2-7; D possibly corresponds to TRBD1 (5 bases). The germline CDR1 and CDR2 sequences are MNHEY and SMNVEV (reference sequence). V was clipped by 5 bases and J by 0 bases, with 14 bases between them. This CDR3 spans 15 amino acids. CDR3 coding DNA: TGTGCCAGCAGTGGACACGGAACCAGCTCCTACGAGCAGTACTTC. Protein: CASSGHGTSSYEQYF.

As regards this clonotype: This may be a read error: a much more frequent sequence differs by one nucleotide. This sequence joins TRBV24-1 and TRBJ2-5, with D possibly being TRBD2 (5 bases). The CDR3 sequence is 15 residues long. Per germline, CDR1 KGHDR and CDR2 SFDVKD. The CDR3 nucleotides read TGTGCCACCAGTGATCCACCGGGCCTCGGGGAGACCCAGGACTTC. This gives the protein CATSDPPGLGETQDF.

This clonotype was counted at least ten times. The chain uses TRBV27 and TRBJ2-1; a weak D match, TRBD2 (5 bases). CDR1 and CDR2 (germline): MNHEY, SMNVEV (reference sequence). Trimming removed 3 bases at V and 2 bases at J, with 8 bases between. The CDR3 has 14 amino acids. In DNA form, the CDR3 reads TGTGCCAGCAGTTTCGACGGGGCCTACAATGAGCAGTTCTTC. This sequence encodes CASSFDGAYNEQFF.

On this clonotype: A far larger clone is just one base off, so this is likely a read error. The chain employs TRBV5-1 and TRBJ1-6; possible D gene TRBD1, 5 bases. This CDR3 comprises 14 residues. Per the germline V gene, CDR1 is SGHRS and CDR2 is YFSETQ. CDR3 in amino acids: CASSLGQGNSPLRF. CDR3 coding DNA: TGCGCCAGCAGCTTGGGGCAGGGTAATTCACCCCTCCGCTTT.

This clonotype was recorded once. This may be a read error, as it is one base from a much larger clone. The chain employs TRBV27 and TRBJ1-1, with D uncertain. The CDR3 runs 14 residues. Germline CDR1 is MNHEY and CDR2 is SMNVEV (reference sequence). The CDR3 loop is CASSLGGHNTEVFF. DNA for the CDR3: TGTGCCAGCAGTTTGGGTGGCCATAACACTGAAGTTTTCTTT.

Worth noting for this clonotype: A much larger clone sits a single nucleotide away, making a read error possible. The J gene is TRBJ2-7, the V gene TRBV6-2 or TRBV6-3, with 10 bases aligning to TRBD2. CDR1 MNHEY and CDR2 SVGEGT come from the germline V gene. This CDR3 comprises 18 residues. V dropped 6 bases and J dropped 0; count of bases not matched to a gene: 14. CDR3 nucleotides: TGTGCCAGCAGCACCGGGACTAGCGCGGCCGGAGTCTCCTACGAGCAGTACTTC. This codes for CASSTGTSAAGVSYEQYF.

V usage is TRBV12-3 or TRBV12-4 and J usage is TRBJ2-2; tentatively, D is TRBD1 or TRBD2 (5 bases each). Trimming shortened V by 4 bases and J by 11 bases, and 8 bases separated the two germline ends. The CDR3 totals 11 residues. CDR3 DNA sequence: TGTGCCAGCAGTTCGGGGACCGAGCTGTTTTTT. It encodes CASSSGTELFF.

This clonotype was seen more than once but under ten times. The chain combines TRBV10-3 with TRBJ2-3; D gene unclear. There are 18 residues in the CDR3. Per germline, CDR1 ENHRY and CDR2 SYGVKD. Deletions cut 0 bases from V and 4 bases from J, with 20 bases between. The CDR3 DNA sequence: TGTGCCATCAGTGAGTCTGTAGGCGGCGGTGCCTACGCAGATACGCAGTATTTT. Its protein product is CAISESVGGGAYADTQYF.

This clonotype has more than one count but fewer than ten. The CDR3, as DNA: TGTGCCAGCAGACTACAGGGGGCGCGGGGCTACACCTTC. Its protein is CASRLQGARGYTF. The chain combines TRBV13 with TRBJ1-2; TRBD1 matches 9 bases. Germline V gene sequence: CDR1 PRHDT, CDR2 FYEKMQ (reference sequence). J gave up 8 bases and V 6 bases, and 7 bases lay outside the gene matches. The CDR3 totals 13 residues.

A note on this clonotype: A single base separates this from a much larger clone, so it may be a read error. The V gene is TRBV5-1, the J gene TRBJ2-7; no definite D call. CDR3 length: 15 residues. CDR1 is SGHRS, CDR2 YFSETQ, per germline. The CDR3: CASSLTASGGYERYF. CDR3 in DNA: TGCGCCAGCAGCTTGACGGCGTCCGGTGGATACGAGCGGTACTTC.

The J gene is TRBJ2-5, the V gene TRBV12-3 or TRBV12-4; 13 nucleotides align to TRBD2. This CDR3 comprises 16 residues. Trimming cost V 6 bases and J 0 bases; bases outside gene matches: 4. The CDR3 DNA sequence: TGTGCCAGCAGACACGGACTAGCGGGGGACCAAGAGACCCAGTACTTC. Amino acid sequence: CASRHGLAGDQETQYF.

This clonotype has at least ten counts. The rearrangement links TRBV6-2 or TRBV6-3 to TRBJ2-5; D may be TRBD2 (6 bases). The CDR3 has 17 amino acids. V was pared by 1 base and J by 5 bases, with 20 bases between. CDR1 is MNHEY, CDR2 SVGEGT, per germline. CDR3 amino acids: CASSYLQRLDRSETQYF. In nucleotides, the CDR3 is TGTGCCAGCAGTTACTTGCAACGACTAGACCGGTCGGAGACCCAGTACTTC.

Many counts were recorded for this clonotype. The rearrangement joins TRBV5-4 to TRBJ1-1, with D tentatively TRBD1 (6 bases). The V end was cut by 3 bases, the J end by 6 bases, with 15 bases between. The CDR3 totals 14 residues. Germline-derived CDR1 and CDR2 are SGHNT and YYREEE (reference sequence). The CDR3 region is CASSSRGGVPEAFF. The CDR3 coding sequence is TGTGCCAGCAGCTCCCGGGGGGGCGTTCCTGAAGCTTTCTTT.

This chain links TRBV7-9 with TRBJ2-1; D remains ambiguous. The CDR3 contains 13 residues. V lost 3 bases, J lost 5 bases, and 8 bases lay in between. Germline V gives CDR1 SEHNR, CDR2 FQNEAQ (reference sequence). The CDR3 sequence: CASSLFRNNEQFF. The CDR3 DNA is TGTGCCAGCAGCTTGTTCCGGAACAATGAGCAGTTCTTC.

V gene TRBV6-5 combines with J gene TRBJ2-7, with no clear D. Trimming removed 0 bases from V and 0 bases from J, with 9 bases in between. The CDR3 covers 15 residues. Germline CDR1 reads MNHEY; CDR2 reads SVGAGI. CDR3 sequence reads: CASSYSGQSSYEQYF. In DNA, the CDR3 is TGTGCCAGCAGTTACTCTGGCCAGAGCTCCTACGAGCAGTACTTC.

This chain connects TRBV6-5 to TRBJ1-1; 11 bases are shared with TRBD1. From germline, CDR1 is MNHEY and CDR2 SVGAGI. V lost 6 bases and J lost 6; bases outside the gene matches: 9. The CDR3 has 15 amino acids. The CDR3 spells CASRDRGRSAPEAFF. DNA for the CDR3: TGTGCCAGCAGGGACAGGGGGCGGTCGGCCCCTGAAGCTTTCTTT.

This clonotype has a handful of counts. The chain uses TRBV11-2 and TRBJ2-1; TRBD2 agrees at 11 bases. Germline V gene sequence: CDR1 SGHAT, CDR2 FQNNGV. The CDR3 sequence is 16 residues long. Losses at the gene ends were 0 bases for V and 8 bases for J; bases not matched to a gene: 6. CDR3 amino acids: CASSLELAGALDEQFF. Here the CDR3 DNA reads TGTGCCAGCAGCTTAGAACTAGCGGGGGCGTTAGATGAGCAGTTCTTC.